Sequencing of this T cell receptor beta chain was carried out in a study of blood T cell repertoires in COVID-19. About the research overall: T cells, B-cell-depleted T cells, or PBMCs provided the cDNA or gDNA that served as material.

Methods used by the authors: Amplifying reference gene primers gave estimates of nucleated cell counts. Generated by immunoSEQ multiplex PCR, the TCRdb table keeps only in-frame clones and is missing some. V, J and clone size reflect that table, while D and trimming were determined from the DNA. The table records 170,000 or so clones, about 87% of them present only once. This CDR3 region has 18 residues. J lost 5 bases, V lost 2 bases, and 11 bases had no gene match. The germline CDR1 and CDR2 sequences are MNHEY and SMNVEV (reference sequence). The chain employs TRBV27 and TRBJ2-2; TRBD1 matches 10 bases. This receptor was identified in a woman between 70 and 85 years old with COVID-19, enrolled during active disease. Sequenced sample: peripheral blood. CDR3: CASSLGITGQGVTGELFF. For the CDR3, the DNA is TGTGCCAGCAGTTTAGGAATCACCGGACAGGGGGTAACCGGGGAGCTGTTTTTT.